This T cell receptor beta chain was documented in a study of long-term antiretroviral therapy in people with HIV. The CDR3 has 15 amino acids. V lost 5 bases, J lost 2 bases, and 8 bases stayed unmatched. From germline, CDR1 is SEHNR and CDR2 FQNEAQ (reference sequence). As concerns this clone: Antigen unknown.

An immunoSEQ assay, version v3.0, was performed at survey level. Sequencing had a target that covered about 40,000-50,000 T-cell genomes per sample. Libraries were prepared by immunoSEQ multiplex PCR; TCRdb keeps only in-frame clonotypes and omits some of them. The sample lists about 40,000 clones, around four fifths occurring once. Study outcomes and limitations: Blood, drawn from the mid-2000s to the late 2010s, may reflect older ART regimens. It was observed that HIV repertoires exhibited narrower CDR3 length ranges than controls.

The sequenced sample was unsorted PBMCs, obtained 1 year after starting antiretroviral therapy. This clonotype was sampled from a young man with HIV. The chain has TRBV7-9 and TRBJ1-1, with 7 positions matching TRBD1. The CDR3, as DNA: TGTGCCAGCAGCCCCCGACAGGGACCTAACACTGAAGCTTTCTTT. Protein product: CASSPRQGPNTEAFF.